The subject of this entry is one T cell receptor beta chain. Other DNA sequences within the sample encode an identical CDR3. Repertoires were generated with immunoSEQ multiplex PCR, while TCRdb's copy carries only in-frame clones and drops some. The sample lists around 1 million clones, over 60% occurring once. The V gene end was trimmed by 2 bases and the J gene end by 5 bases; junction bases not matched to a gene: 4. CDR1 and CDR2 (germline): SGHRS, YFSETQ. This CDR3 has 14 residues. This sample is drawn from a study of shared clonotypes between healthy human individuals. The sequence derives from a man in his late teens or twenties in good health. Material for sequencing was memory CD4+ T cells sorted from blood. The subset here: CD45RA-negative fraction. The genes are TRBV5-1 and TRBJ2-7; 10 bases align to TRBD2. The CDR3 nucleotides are TGCGCCAGCAGCTTAGCGGGGGGGCCGGACGAGCAGTACTTC. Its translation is CASSLAGGPDEQYF.